The TCR beta chain under discussion was sequenced for a study of radiotherapy plus CTLA-4 blockade in lung cancer. General study points: Radiotherapy plus ipilimumab was followed by expansion in blood of tumor-derived TCR clones.

V was pared by 1 base and J by 0 bases, with 9 bases between. The CDR3 consists of 15 residues. The germline CDR1 and CDR2 sequences are MDHEN and SYDVKM. In this sample, this clone turned up once. Its antigen is currently unknown. Measured with immunoSEQ multiplex PCR; TCRdb has only the in-frame clones, and not every one. Of tens of thousands of clones listed, over 80% were seen once; the top ten hold just over 0.8%. Those patients who had chemo-refractory metastatic non-small-cell lung cancer were given focal radiation along with CTLA-4 blockade through ipilimumab. The material was peripheral blood, obtained from a patient treated with radiotherapy plus ipilimumab. The chain links TRBV28 to TRBJ1-1; a weak D match, TRBD1 (5 bases). This clonotype originated in a human donor with non-small cell lung cancer who had stable disease on radiotherapy plus ipilimumab. CDR3 sequence: CASSLLSGLNTEAFF. CDR3 nucleotide sequence: TGTGCCAGCAGTTTATTATCAGGGTTGAACACTGAAGCTTTCTTT.